The next 29 T cell receptor beta chains were all read from a single sample in a study of blood T cell repertoires in COVID-19. Here immunoSEQ multiplex PCR was the method, and the copy in TCRdb shows in-frame clones only, minus some. The sample consists of about 480,000 clones, approximately 91% of them appearing once. Sequenced material: peripheral blood. These receptors all stem from a woman in her forties or fifties with COVID-19, enrolled during active disease.

The chain joins TRBV2 to TRBJ1-2; no firm D call. The V end was cut by 3 bases, the J end by 8 bases, with 10 bases between. Germline V gives CDR1 SNHLY, CDR2 FYNNEI. This CDR3 has 12 residues. DNA of the CDR3: TGTGCCAGCAGTGACAGAGGGAAGGGCTACACCTTC. Protein: CASSDRGKGYTF.

In nucleotides, the CDR3 is TGTGCCAGCGTCCTGGATACGGGGGGGCAAGATACGCAGTATTTT. Its translation is CASVLDTGGQDTQYF. The chain couples TRBV2 to TRBJ2-3, with 8 nucleotides matching TRBD2. The germline CDR1 and CDR2 sequences are SNHLY and FYNNEI. The CDR3 runs to 15 residues. The V gene end was trimmed by 8 bases and the J gene end by 5 bases; junction bases not matched to a gene: 12.

The chain carries TRBV12-3 or TRBV12-4 and TRBJ1-6; D gene unclear. The ends were cut back, 7 bases at V and 5 bases at J, with 9 bases in the middle. This CDR3 comprises 13 residues. CDR3 residues: CASTKLHNSPLHF. CDR3 bases: TGTGCCAGCACCAAACTCCATAATTCACCCCTCCACTTT.

The rearrangement links TRBV9 to TRBJ1-6; D possibly corresponds to TRBD1 (5 bases). This CDR3 is 14 amino acids long. Germline assignment: CDR1 SGDLS and CDR2 YYNGEE. Trimming took off 0 bases at V and 8 bases at J, with 9 bases between the two ends. The CDR3 nucleotides are TGTGCCAGCAGCGTAGGGGGCTTGGATTCACCCCTCCACTTT. It encodes CASSVGGLDSPLHF.

V gene TRBV2 combines with J gene TRBJ1-4; D is uncertain. V lost 6 bases to trimming and J lost 0 bases, with 11 bases between them. This CDR3 has 15 amino acids. Germline assignment: CDR1 SNHLY and CDR2 FYNNEI. For the CDR3, the DNA is TGTGCCAGCAGCGGACTCTTTACAACTAATGAAAAACTGTTTTTT. Protein product: CASSGLFTTNEKLFF.

The chain combines TRBV6-5 with TRBJ2-7, with a weak D call TRBD2 (6 bases). This CDR3 comprises 15 residues. Trimming took 0 bases from V and 2 from J, leaving 11 bases between them. The V gene's germline CDR1 is MNHEY and CDR2 SVGAGI. CDR3 coding DNA: TGTGCCAGCAGTTACTCGGGGGGTTCCCCCTACGAGCAGTACTTC. Translated: CASSYSGGSPYEQYF.

The V call is TRBV28, the J call TRBJ1-5; 7 bases line up with TRBD1. Per germline, CDR1 MDHEN and CDR2 SYDVKM. The junction had 5 bases not matched to a gene; V was cut back by 5 bases and J by 4 bases. There are 14 residues in the CDR3. This CDR3 reads CASSPLTGNQPQHF. DNA for the CDR3: TGTGCCAGCAGTCCATTGACAGGGAATCAGCCCCAGCATTTT.

This chain joins TRBV4-1 and TRBJ2-3, with 13 bases aligning to TRBD2. Per the germline V gene, CDR1 is MGHRA and CDR2 is YSYEKL. The length of the CDR3 is 16 residues. V lost 8 bases to trimming and J lost 5 bases; unmatched junction nucleotides: 10. The DNA for the CDR3 is TGCGCCAGCGTGGAAGGGACTAGCGGGGTTGAAGATACGCAGTATTTT. This translates into CASVEGTSGVEDTQYF.

The gene calls are TRBV7-2 and TRBJ2-3; D is uncertain. CDR1 SGHTA and CDR2 FQGNSA come from the germline V gene. The germline V and J ends were trimmed by 2 bases and 2 bases, with 8 bases remaining between them. The CDR3 length is 14 residues. Written as DNA, the CDR3 is TGTGCCAGCAGCTTACTTCTACTCACAGATACGCAGTATTTT. Its protein is CASSLLLLTDTQYF.

This chain joins TRBV7-2 and TRBJ1-6; a weak D match, TRBD1 (6 bases). CDR3 length equals 16 residues. Germline V gene data show CDR1 as SGHTA and CDR2 as FQGNSA. V was trimmed by 5 bases and J by 3 bases, leaving 14 bases between them. The CDR3 is CASSPGEGVYNSPLHF. Written as DNA, the CDR3 is TGTGCCAGCAGCCCAGGAGAGGGGGTCTATAATTCACCCCTCCACTTT.

The chain has TRBV6-5 and TRBJ2-5; a possible D gene is TRBD2 (5 bases). The germline V gene has CDR1 MNHEY and CDR2 SVGAGI. The CDR3 sequence is 14 residues long. V was shortened by 7 bases and J by 5 bases, with 17 bases between the two germline ends. This CDR3 is CASNRQRGSETQYF. CDR3 coding DNA: TGTGCCAGCAATCGCCAGAGAGGGAGCGAGACCCAGTACTTC.

The genes are TRBV2 and TRBJ1-5, with 8 bases lining up with TRBD1. The CDR3 has 13 residues. Per germline, CDR1 SNHLY and CDR2 FYNNEI. The trim removed 10 bases at V and 1 base at J, leaving 3 bases unmatched. The CDR3 DNA sequence: TGTGCCATCCAGGGGGCGAGCAATCAGCCCCAGCATTTT. It is translated as CAIQGASNQPQHF.

Of note for this clone: This specimen includes other DNA sequences encoding the same CDR3. This chain links TRBV2 with TRBJ2-5, with 11 bases matching TRBD2. The V and J ends lost 7 bases and 7 bases, in that order; junction bases with no gene match: 8. Germline assignment: CDR1 SNHLY and CDR2 FYNNEI. This CDR3 contains 14 residues. The CDR3 protein is CASNPSGGPGTQYF. CDR3 nucleotide sequence: TGTGCCAGCAACCCTAGCGGGGGGCCAGGGACCCAGTACTTC.

The chain carries TRBV3-1 (or the pseudogene TRBV3-2) and TRBJ2-3, with 9 bases aligning to TRBD1. Germline trimming cut 3 bases from V and 6 bases from J; bases unmatched to any gene: 7. Germline lookup yields CDR1 LGHDT and CDR2 YNNKEL (reference sequence). CDR3 length equals 15 residues. DNA for the CDR3: TGTGCCAGCAGCCACACCGGGACAGGGCTCGATACGCAGTATTTT. Residues: CASSHTGTGLDTQYF.

This chain connects TRBV24-1 to TRBJ2-3; 9 nucleotides line up with TRBD1. J gave up 2 bases and V 6 bases, and 8 bases lay outside the gene matches. The CDR3 is 16 residues long. The V gene's germline CDR1 is KGHDR and CDR2 SFDVKD. The chain's CDR3 is CATSTRTGDITDTQYF. In nucleotides, the CDR3 is TGTGCCACCAGTACGAGGACAGGGGACATCACAGATACGCAGTATTTT.

In the case of this clone: This CDR3 is also generated by other DNA sequences in the sample. The chain uses TRBV11-3 and TRBJ1-1, with D unclear. The V end lost 3 bases, the J end lost 2 bases, and 7 bases lay between the germline ends. The CDR3 runs 13 residues. The V gene's germline CDR1 is SGHNT and CDR2 YENEEA. The DNA for the CDR3 is TGTGCCAGCAGCTTTGGCGGAAACACTGAAGCTTTCTTT. It encodes CASSFGGNTEAFF.

In this sample, this clone turned up a few times. The chain has TRBV4-1 and TRBJ1-3, with TRBD1 identical over 7 bases. The CDR3 totals 14 residues. Per germline, CDR1 MGHRA and CDR2 YSYEKL. The ends lost 4 bases at V and 0 bases at J; junction bases unmatched: 0. The CDR3 nucleotides read TGCGCCAGCAGCCCAGGGGGCTCTGGAAACACCATATATTTT. It specifies CASSPGGSGNTIYF.

CDR3 in DNA: TGCAGTGCTACGGACAGGCGCGGCTACACCTTC. This translates into CSATDRRGYTF. The gene calls are TRBV20-1 and TRBJ1-2, with TRBD1 identical over 7 bases. Germline V CDR1 and CDR2: DFQATT, SNEGSKA (reference sequence). The CDR3 runs to 11 residues. The trim removed 4 bases at V and 8 bases at J, leaving 4 bases unmatched.

The chain employs TRBV5-4 and TRBJ2-7; D may be TRBD1 (5 bases). V was cut by 2 bases and J by 7 bases, with 13 bases left in between. The length of the CDR3 is 13 residues. Looked up from germline, CDR1 is SGHNT and CDR2 is YYREEE (reference sequence). The CDR3 is CASSLNRFEEQYF. CDR3 nucleotide sequence: TGTGCCAGCAGCTTAAACAGGTTTGAGGAGCAGTACTTC.

The V gene is TRBV9, the J gene TRBJ1-2, with D possibly being TRBD1 (5 bases). The CDR3 is 12 residues long. The V end was cut by 1 base, the J end by 8 bases, with 9 bases between. CDR1 is SGDLS, CDR2 YYNGEE, per germline. The CDR3 spells CASSVIQGGYTF. In DNA, the CDR3 is TGTGCCAGCAGCGTAATCCAGGGAGGCTACACCTTC.

This sequence joins TRBV5-4 and TRBJ2-2, with 9 bases fitting TRBD2. V lost 1 base and J lost 5; bases outside the gene matches: 3. Germline V gene lookup returns CDR1 SGHNT and CDR2 YYREEE (reference sequence). The CDR3 sequence is 15 residues long. The DNA of the CDR3 is TGTGCCAGCAGCTTGAGCGGGGGGCCTACCGGGGAGCTGTTTTTT. It encodes CASSLSGGPTGELFF.

The chain recombines TRBV5-1 with TRBJ1-4; a possible D gene is TRBD1 (6 bases). The germline V and J ends were trimmed by 3 bases and 5 bases, with 14 bases remaining between them. The CDR3 length is 15 residues. CDR1 SGHRS and CDR2 YFSETQ come from the germline V gene. The CDR3 sequence is CASSSLGTGNEKLFF. The CDR3 bases are TGCGCCAGCAGCTCCCTCGGAACAGGGAATGAAAAACTGTTTTTT.

The V and J genes are TRBV30 and TRBJ2-7; a possible D gene is TRBD1 (6 bases). The length of the CDR3 is 14 residues. Germline V gene data show CDR1 as GTSNPN and CDR2 as SVGIG (reference sequence). Trimming pared 0 bases from V and 0 bases from J, leaving 9 bases between. CDR3 nucleotides: TGTGCCTGGAGTGTACTGGACAGCTCCTACGAGCAGTACTTC. This sequence encodes CAWSVLDSSYEQYF.

The chain recombines TRBV5-6 with TRBJ1-6; no clear D. Germline loops: CDR1 SGHDT, CDR2 YYEEEE. The CDR3 runs to 19 residues. V lost 4 bases and J 0 bases, leaving 20 bases between the germline ends. CDR3 amino acids: CASSLEKARRSSYNSPLHF. CDR3 in DNA: TGTGCCAGCAGCCTCGAAAAGGCGCGCCGGAGCTCCTATAATTCACCCCTCCACTTT.

V and J are TRBV10-1 and TRBJ1-1; D is perhaps TRBD1 (6 bases). Germline CDR1 WNHNN, CDR2 SYGVQD (reference sequence). The CDR3 covers 11 residues. Between the trimmed V and J ends, which lost 6 bases and 11 bases, there was a span of 13 bases. CDR3 in amino acids: CASRLGGGAFF. DNA for the CDR3: TGCGCCAGCAGGTTAGGGGGTGGGGCTTTCTTT.

This chain connects TRBV6-5 to TRBJ2-7; the match to TRBD1 covers 9 bases. After removal of 2 bases from V and 5 bases from J, the junction contained 10 bases not matched to a gene. Germline V gene data show CDR1 as MNHEY and CDR2 as SVGAGI. The CDR3 spans 16 residues. CDR3 sequence reads: CASSYGRGTGLNEQYF. CDR3 nucleotides: TGTGCCAGCAGTTACGGGCGCGGGACAGGGCTGAACGAGCAGTACTTC.

This clone was observed a single time. The chain employs TRBV7-9 and TRBJ1-2, with D possibly TRBD1 on 5 matching bases. This CDR3 comprises 14 residues. Trimming cost V 7 bases and J 2 bases, with 14 bases left between them. Per the germline V gene, CDR1 is SEHNR and CDR2 is FQNEAQ (reference sequence). The CDR3 sequence: CASTSIRGNYGYTF. CDR3 DNA sequence: TGTGCCAGCACCAGTATTAGGGGCAACTATGGCTACACCTTC.

The V and J genes are TRBV5-1 and TRBJ2-7, with D possibly being TRBD2 (5 bases). The germline V gene encodes CDR1 SGHRS and CDR2 YFSETQ. The CDR3 loop spans 12 amino acids. V was clipped by 4 bases and J by 3 bases, with 8 bases between them. This CDR3 reads CASSPGYYEQYF. CDR3 DNA sequence: TGCGCCAGCAGCCCGGGATACTACGAGCAGTACTTC.

The rearrangement links TRBV10-3 to TRBJ1-1; a weak D match, TRBD1 (6 bases). Trimming cost V 7 bases and J 7 bases, with 19 bases left between them. This CDR3 is built from 14 residues. Germline V lookup: CDR1 ENHRY, CDR2 SYGVKD. The CDR3 sequence: CAITRGRGSGEAFF. The CDR3 nucleotides are TGTGCCATCACCCGAGGCAGGGGTTCCGGTGAAGCTTTCTTT.